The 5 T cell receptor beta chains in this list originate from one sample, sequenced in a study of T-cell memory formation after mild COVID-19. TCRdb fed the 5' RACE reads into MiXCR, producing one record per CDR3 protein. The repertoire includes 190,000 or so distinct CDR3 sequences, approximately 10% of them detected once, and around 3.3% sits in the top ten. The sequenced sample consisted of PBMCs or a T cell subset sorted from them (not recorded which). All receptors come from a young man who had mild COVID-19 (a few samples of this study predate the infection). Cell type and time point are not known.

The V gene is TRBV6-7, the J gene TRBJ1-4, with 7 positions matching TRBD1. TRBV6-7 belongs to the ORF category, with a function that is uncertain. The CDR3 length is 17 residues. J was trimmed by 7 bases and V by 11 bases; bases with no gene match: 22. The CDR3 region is CARRNRDSHTLSEKLFF. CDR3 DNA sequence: TGTGCCCGTCGAAACCGGGACAGCCATACCCTGAGTGAAAAACTGTTTTTT.

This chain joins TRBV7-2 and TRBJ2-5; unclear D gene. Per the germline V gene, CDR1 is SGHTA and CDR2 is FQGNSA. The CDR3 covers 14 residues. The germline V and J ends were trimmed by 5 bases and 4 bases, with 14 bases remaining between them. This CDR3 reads CASSPNLGSETQYF. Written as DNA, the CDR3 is TGTGCCAGCAGCCCCAACCTGGGTTCAGAGACCCAGTACTTC.

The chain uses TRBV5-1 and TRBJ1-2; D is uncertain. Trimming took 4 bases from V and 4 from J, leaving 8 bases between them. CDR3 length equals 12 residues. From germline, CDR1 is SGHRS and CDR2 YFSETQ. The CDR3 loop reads CASSPVGYGYTF. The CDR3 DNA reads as TGCGCCAGCAGCCCGGTCGGCTATGGCTACACCTTC.

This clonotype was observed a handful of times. The CDR3 DNA is TGCGCCAGCAGCCAAGGACCAAATCCGGAGGGGGGAGAGACCCAGTACTTC. Its protein is CASSQGPNPEGGETQYF. The rearrangement uses TRBV4-1 and TRBJ2-5, with D possibly called TRBD1 or TRBD2 (6 bases each). This CDR3 is 17 amino acids long. CDR1 MGHRA and CDR2 YSYEKL come from the germline V gene. Trimming stripped 1 base from V and 4 bases from J, with 19 bases between.

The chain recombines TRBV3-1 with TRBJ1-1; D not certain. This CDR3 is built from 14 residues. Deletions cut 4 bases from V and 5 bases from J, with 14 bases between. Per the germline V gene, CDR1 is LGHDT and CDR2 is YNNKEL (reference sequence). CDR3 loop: CASSPQVLATEAFF. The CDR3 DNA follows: TGTGCCAGCAGCCCCCAAGTGCTAGCAACTGAAGCTTTCTTT.